These 10 T cell receptor beta chains were sequenced from one sample in a study of metastatic and nonmetastatic thyroid tumors. Not a single patient had been given any form of treatment at any point before undergoing thyroid surgery. MiXCR reprocessed the PCR reads for TCRdb. Here the sample spans thousands of clones, about 16% being singletons. Specimen: tumor tissue. These receptors originate from a male donor with papillary thyroid cancer or a benign thyroid nodule (not recorded which). Some clones in this sample may be carry-over from other donors' samples.

This chain uses TRBV5-1 with TRBJ2-2; TRBD1 agrees at 8 bases. This CDR3 is built from 14 residues. CDR1 and CDR2 (germline): SGHRS, YFSETQ. The ends lost 4 bases at V and 3 bases at J; junction bases unmatched: 2. In DNA form, the CDR3 reads TGCGCCAGCAGCCCGGGACAGGACACCGGGGAGCTGTTTTTT. It specifies CASSPGQDTGELFF.

This clone is classed as medium-sized. The chain couples TRBV10-3 to TRBJ2-7; the match to TRBD1 covers 9 bases. In germline, CDR1 is ENHRY, CDR2 SYGVKD. This CDR3 contains 14 residues. V lost 10 bases to trimming and J lost 0 bases; unmatched junction nucleotides: 7. The CDR3 nucleotides read TGTGCCACAGCCCGGGACAGGGACTCCTACGAGCAGTACTTC. Its translation is CATARDRDSYEQYF.

This rearrangement joins TRBV28 to TRBJ1-5, with TRBD1 as a possible D gene (5 bases). Between the trimmed V and J ends, which lost 6 bases and 0 bases, there was a span of 15 bases. The CDR3 extends over 16 amino acids. The germline V gene encodes CDR1 MDHEN and CDR2 SYDVKM. DNA of the CDR3: TGTGCCAGCAGCCGAATCCGGGGGTATAGCAATCAGCCCCAGCATTTT. Its protein product is CASSRIRGYSNQPQHF.

This clone was counted at least ten times. The V call is TRBV5-6, the J call TRBJ2-7, with D perhaps TRBD1 (5 bases). The CDR3 has 14 amino acids. V lost 0 bases to trimming and J lost 3 bases, with 10 bases between them. Germline CDR1 reads SGHDT; CDR2 reads YYEEEE. The CDR3 reads CASSLGTTYYEQYF. The CDR3 nucleotides are TGTGCCAGCAGCTTGGGGACAACTTACTACGAGCAGTACTTC.

By its share, this clone is medium-sized (0.01 to 0.1%). The rearrangement links TRBV11-2 to TRBJ2-7, with 8 bases matching TRBD1. The ends lost 5 bases at V and 9 bases at J; junction bases unmatched: 12. Germline CDR1 SGHAT, CDR2 FQNNGV. The CDR3 covers 14 residues. CDR3 DNA: TGTGCCAGCAGCCCTAGCTCCGGACAGGGATGGCAGTACTTC. Encoded protein: CASSPSSGQGWQYF.

This clone is medium-sized by share. The rearrangement links TRBV6-1 to TRBJ2-5, with D unresolved. This CDR3 contains 10 residues. V lost 9 bases and J 5 bases, leaving 7 bases between the germline ends. Per the germline V gene, CDR1 is MNHNS and CDR2 is SASEGT. As DNA, the CDR3 is TGTGCCAGTCGCCGGGAGACCCAGTACTTC. Its translation is CASRRETQYF.

This clone was seen only a few times. V usage is TRBV6-1 and J usage is TRBJ2-7; D is unclear. CDR1 is MNHNS, CDR2 SASEGT, per germline. This CDR3 is built from 12 residues. Trimming removed 6 bases at V and 6 bases at J, with 12 bases between. CDR3 bases: TGTGCCAGCAGCCCCACCTCTCCCGAGCAGTACTTC. It specifies CASSPTSPEQYF.

This chain links TRBV30 with TRBJ2-7, with 9 bases aligning to TRBD1. Trimming at V came to 3 bases and at J to 1 base, leaving 4 bases not matched to a gene. The CDR3 is 14 residues long. Germline V gives CDR1 GTSNPN, CDR2 SVGIG (reference sequence). The CDR3 region is CAWRAGTGSYEQYF. DNA for the CDR3: TGTGCCTGGAGAGCCGGGACAGGGTCCTACGAGCAGTACTTC.

This clone was found a few times. The V call is TRBV27, the J call TRBJ1-2, with D possibly matching TRBD1 (5 bases). The V and J ends lost 5 bases and 6 bases respectively, with 13 bases between them. The CDR3 sequence is 13 residues long. Germline V gene data show CDR1 as MNHEY and CDR2 as SMNVEV (reference sequence). This CDR3 is CASSATAIHGYTF. The CDR3 nucleotides are TGTGCCAGCAGTGCGACAGCGATTCATGGCTACACCTTC.

This clone was counted between two and nine times. The chain links TRBV28 to TRBJ2-7; a possible D gene is TRBD2 (6 bases). The CDR3 is made up of 16 amino acids. V gave up 1 base and J gave up 7 bases, with 20 bases separating them. Germline-derived CDR1 and CDR2 are MDHEN and SYDVKM. CDR3 sequence reads: CASSLSSVGHTREQYF. In DNA form, the CDR3 reads TGTGCCAGCAGTTTATCTAGCGTGGGGCATACGAGGGAGCAGTACTTC.